This record covers a single T cell receptor (beta chain). Its antigen specificity is not known. No per-base quality is available; no much larger clone lies one base away. The data are from a study of blood T cell repertoires in COVID-19 (dated by TCRdb to the early 2020s). About the full investigation: Samples covering the acute and convalescent phases of COVID-19 were provided by collaborators in the United States, Italy and Spain. The prospective study material was composed of cDNA or gDNA derived from T cells, B-cell-depleted T cells, or PBMCs. The dataset comprised deeply sampled blood TCRbeta repertoires from subjects exposed to, actively infected with, or recovered from COVID-19. The repertoires were made available in a free public database intended to serve as a resource for research on the immune response to SARS-CoV-2. Samples were obtained from the ongoing ImmuneRACE study (first 160 participants) and from some 1,200 subjects provided by 6 global collaborators. Nearly every sample came with metadata listing a de-identified subject ID, COVID-19 status, age in years and sex. Where available, HLA class I and class II types were taken from metadata supplied by the sample provider and were not determined by assay-based typing. Study-level results and caveats: The quantity of clinical and demographic metadata differed by source and by participant and was supplied without curation.

The immunoSEQ Assay, a bias-controlled multiplex PCR, was used to amplify TCRbeta CDR3 regions from genomic DNA. Concerning the study's data processing: The number of nucleated cells in each sample was estimated from the amplification of reference gene primers within the assay. Sequence reads were collapsed and filtered to measure the absolute abundance of every unique TCRbeta CDR3 rearrangement. For each sample, productive Simpson clonality was calculated as the square root of Simpson's diversity index over productive rearrangements. TCRdb re-hosts the immuneACCESS table, in-frame sequences only. Its copies lack some clones; in the studies checked, an unresolved V gene accounts for under half of them, and the cause for the rest is not known. D and trimming come from the DNA, and the V and J calls and clone size come from that table. The sample data list some 180,000 clones, and around nine tenths of these were observed just once. 0.5% to 0.65% of the sample belongs to the ten largest clones.

Collaborating institutions collected whole blood in K2EDTA tubes following their own protocols. For TCRbeta analysis, collaborators shipped samples in one of three forms: frozen whole blood, isolated PBMCs, or DNA extracted from either of those sample types. CDR1 and CDR2 (SNHLY, FYNNEI) derive from the germline V gene. From its cysteine to its phenylalanine, the CDR3 spans 13 amino acids. Just the 39-base CDR3 DNA is kept, in frame starting at base 1. From V the trimming removes 6 bases and from J it removes 1 base, while the gene matches leave 0 bases of the junction unaccounted for. Material for sequencing was peripheral blood. This receptor was identified in a man aged 45-65 years with acute or convalescent COVID-19. The chain is made from TRBV2 and TRBJ1-5; the central 7 bases match TRBD1. The CDR3 region has the sequence CASRGQSNQPQHF. The DNA is TGTGCCAGCAGGGGACAGAGCAATCAGCCCCAGCATTTT.